The 26 T cell receptor beta chains below all came from one sample that was sequenced in a study of Ad26.COV2.S vaccination and SARS-CoV-2 variants. Method: immunoSEQ multiplex PCR; TCRdb's copy keeps in-frame clones and lacks some. The sample yields around 300,000 clones, roughly 91% seen once. Indicated treatment: approximately 18 received Ad26.COV2.S at low or high dose, single or two shots; 5 received placebo; per-sample allocation not given. Following the first vaccine or placebo injection, samples were taken on day 63. Sequenced material: peripheral blood, taken in a trial of Ad26.COV2.S vaccine versus placebo. These receptors all come from a person aged 18-65 years who received the Ad26.COV2.S COVID-19 vaccine or a placebo.

The chain couples TRBV5-6 to TRBJ2-1, with D unresolved. This CDR3 has 15 amino acids. V lost 2 bases and J lost 5, with 14 bases in between. Germline V CDR1 and CDR2: SGHDT, YYEEEE. The CDR3 reads CASSFYFEPHNEQFF. The CDR3 DNA reads TGTGCCAGCAGCTTTTACTTCGAACCCCACAATGAGCAGTTCTTC.

V is TRBV6-5 and J is TRBJ2-2, with D possibly matching TRBD2 (7 bases). V was clipped by 10 bases and J by 3 bases, with 12 bases between them. The CDR3 is 13 amino acids. Germline CDR1 MNHEY, CDR2 SVGAGI. CDR3 in amino acids: CANWEGDTGELFF. In DNA form, the CDR3 reads TGTGCCAACTGGGAGGGGGACACCGGGGAGCTGTTTTTT.

This clone has at least ten counts. This chain connects TRBV5-1 to TRBJ1-2; D gene unclear. This CDR3 is built from 12 residues. Germline V lookup: CDR1 SGHRS, CDR2 YFSETQ. Trimming shortened V by 4 bases and J by 4 bases, and 8 bases separated the two germline ends. The CDR3 coding sequence is TGCGCCAGCAGCAAAGGAGGCTATGGCTACACCTTC. Protein sequence: CASSKGGYGYTF.

This chain links TRBV9 with TRBJ1-2; D gene unclear. The CDR3 length is 14 residues. The germline V gene has CDR1 SGDLS and CDR2 YYNGEE. V dropped 3 bases and J dropped 0 bases, with 9 bases sitting between them. CDR3 DNA: TGTGCCAGCAGCGGCGTCAGCGCTAACTATGGCTACACCTTC. It encodes CASSGVSANYGYTF. Full variable domain (missing parts from reference TRBV9 and TRBJ1-2): DSGVTQTPKHLITATGQRVTLRCSPRSGDLSVYWYQQSLDQGLQFLIQYYNGEERAKGNILERFSAQQFPDLHSELNLSSLELGDSALYFCASSGVSANYGYTFGSGTRLTVV.

This chain uses TRBV11-2 with TRBJ2-1; D gene ambiguous. Germline values: CDR1 SGHAT, CDR2 FQNNGV. The ends were cut back, 1 base at V and 5 bases at J, with 9 bases in the middle. This CDR3 spans 14 amino acids. CDR3 residues: CASSLVWSHNEQFF. The CDR3 region has the DNA TGTGCCAGCAGCTTAGTGTGGTCCCACAATGAGCAGTTCTTC.

The rearrangement uses TRBV5-4 and TRBJ1-1, with 8 bases that match TRBD1. V lost 4 bases, J lost 5 bases, and 13 bases stayed unmatched. The CDR3 is 16 residues long. In germline, CDR1 is SGHNT, CDR2 YYREEE (reference sequence). In nucleotides, the CDR3 is TGTGCCAGCAGCAAGGACAGGGAGAAAAGTAGGACTGAAGCTTTCTTT. Translation: CASSKDREKSRTEAFF.

The chain is built from TRBV28 and TRBJ1-5; 9 bases fit TRBD1. Germline V gene lookup returns CDR1 MDHEN and CDR2 SYDVKM. V lost 6 bases to trimming and J lost 1 base; unmatched junction nucleotides: 13. The CDR3 covers 18 residues. CDR3 sequence reads: CASRPLRDRVRSNQPQHF. The DNA for the CDR3 is TGTGCCAGCAGGCCGTTACGGGACAGGGTTCGGAGCAATCAGCCCCAGCATTTT.

This clone occurred once. The chain uses TRBV28 and TRBJ1-2; possible D gene TRBD1, 6 bases. The ends were cut back, 6 bases at V and 8 bases at J, with 16 bases in the middle. The CDR3 covers 13 residues. Germline values: CDR1 MDHEN, CDR2 SYDVKM. The CDR3 protein is CASSPGDSRGYTF. In nucleotides, the CDR3 is TGTGCCAGCAGCCCAGGGGATTCGAGGGGCTACACCTTC.

The chain uses TRBV19 and TRBJ2-7; D tentatively reads TRBD1 or TRBD2 (5 bases each). The CDR3 covers 15 residues. Looked up from germline, CDR1 is LNHDA and CDR2 is SQIVND (reference sequence). V was pared by 5 bases and J by 2 bases, with 16 bases between. This chain's CDR3 is CASSASGTGTYEQYF. CDR3 bases: TGTGCCAGTAGTGCATCCGGGACGGGGACCTACGAGCAGTACTTC.

The J gene is TRBJ2-7, the V gene TRBV28; tentative D call: TRBD1 (5 bases). The germline V gene encodes CDR1 MDHEN and CDR2 SYDVKM. CDR3 length: 14 amino acids. The V end lost 2 bases, the J end lost 0 bases, and 8 bases lay between the germline ends. The CDR3 DNA reads as TGTGCCAGCAGTTTAAGGGGCCGCTCCTACGAGCAGTACTTC. As protein: CASSLRGRSYEQYF. Variable domain in full (rest from reference TRBV28 and TRBJ2-7): DVKVTQSSRYLVKRTGEKVFLECVQDMDHENMFWYRQDPGLGLRLIYFSYDVKMKEKGDIPEGYSVSREKKERFSLILESASTNQTSMYLCASSLRGRSYEQYFGPGTRLTVT.

The chain couples TRBV19 to TRBJ1-5, with 8 positions matching TRBD1. Germline loops: CDR1 LNHDA, CDR2 SQIVND (reference sequence). The CDR3 runs to 14 residues. Unmatched junction bases numbered 3, after V lost 5 bases and J lost 3 bases. Here the CDR3 reads CASSVQGVNQPQHF. In DNA form, the CDR3 reads TGTGCCAGTAGTGTACAGGGGGTCAATCAGCCCCAGCATTTT.

The V call is TRBV9, the J call TRBJ1-2; TRBD1 aligns across 8 bases. CDR3 length: 16 residues. J gave up 3 bases and V 1 base, and 8 bases lay outside the gene matches. Germline V gene data show CDR1 as SGDLS and CDR2 as YYNGEE. DNA of the CDR3: TGTGCCAGCAGCGTAAACGACAGGGGTATGGACTATGGCTACACCTTC. Translated, it gives CASSVNDRGMDYGYTF. Combining the CDR3 with reference TRBV9 and TRBJ1-2 gives the whole variable domain DSGVTQTPKHLITATGQRVTLRCSPRSGDLSVYWYQQSLDQGLQFLIQYYNGEERAKGNILERFSAQQFPDLHSELNLSSLELGDSALYFCASSVNDRGMDYGYTFGSGTRLTVV.

The chain joins TRBV6-2 or TRBV6-3 to TRBJ1-1; unclear D gene. The CDR3 has 12 residues. V was pared by 5 bases and J by 11 bases, with 15 bases between. The V gene's germline CDR1 is MNHEY and CDR2 SVGEGT. This CDR3 is CASSVTVKPAFF. The CDR3 nucleotides read TGTGCCAGCAGTGTAACAGTGAAGCCGGCTTTCTTT.

The rearrangement joins TRBV5-1 to TRBJ1-1, with TRBD1 matching over 7 bases. V lost 4 bases, J lost 3 bases, and 9 bases stayed unmatched. Germline V gene lookup returns CDR1 SGHRS and CDR2 YFSETQ. CDR3 size: 15 residues. CDR3 DNA sequence: TGCGCCAGCAGCCCGGGACAGATAAGCCACACTGAAGCTTTCTTT. Translation gives CASSPGQISHTEAFF.

The CDR3 nucleotides are TGTGCCAGCACCTCGGACGGGTACGAGCAGTACTTC. This codes for CASTSDGYEQYF. The rearrangement uses TRBV2 and TRBJ2-7; no clear D. The CDR3 length is 12 residues. CDR1 SNHLY and CDR2 FYNNEI come from the germline V gene. V lost 7 bases and J 4 bases, leaving 11 bases between the germline ends.

This chain joins TRBV15 and TRBJ2-5; 9 bases are shared with TRBD1. The CDR3 sequence is 16 residues long. V lost 0 bases and J lost 5; bases outside the gene matches: 7. The germline V gene encodes CDR1 LNHNV and CDR2 YYDKDF (reference sequence). The CDR3 region has the DNA TGTGCCACCAGCAGAGATCAGACAGGGGGTTGGGAGACCCAGTACTTC. Amino acid sequence: CATSRDQTGGWETQYF.

This clone was seen just once. The chain combines TRBV12-3 or TRBV12-4 with TRBJ2-1; perhaps TRBD2 as D (6 bases). Trimming stripped 5 bases from V and 5 bases from J, with 10 bases between. This CDR3 is built from 13 residues. In DNA, the CDR3 is TGTGCCAGCAGTCCGGGACTCAACAATGAGCAGTTCTTC. Protein: CASSPGLNNEQFF.

The rearrangement links TRBV25-1 to TRBJ1-4, with no clear D. Germline V gene data show CDR1 as MGHDK and CDR2 as SYGVNS. V lost 3 bases and J lost 5, with 10 bases in between. CDR3 length: 14 residues. Here the CDR3 DNA reads TGTGCCAGCAGTGAGGCACAGCCAAATGAAAAACTGTTTTTT. Its translation: CASSEAQPNEKLFF.

This sequence joins TRBV29-1 and TRBJ2-1, with D perhaps TRBD2 (6 bases). Trimming removed 1 base from V and 7 bases from J, with 17 bases in between. This CDR3 is 15 amino acids long. Germline V CDR1 and CDR2: SQVTM, ANQGSEA. CDR3 DNA sequence: TGCAGCGTTGAAGTGGAGGGGAGAGAGTGGAATGAGCAGTTCTTC. Translation gives CSVEVEGREWNEQFF.

The rearrangement links TRBV5-6 to TRBJ1-6; TRBD1 aligns across 9 bases. The junction had 4 bases not matched to a gene; V was cut back by 0 bases and J by 9 bases. CDR3 size: 15 residues. Germline CDR1 is SGHDT and CDR2 is YYEEEE. The CDR3 spells CASSLGDREISPLHF. In nucleotides, the CDR3 is TGTGCCAGCAGCTTGGGGGACAGGGAGATTTCACCCCTCCACTTT.

This chain links TRBV19 with TRBJ2-2, with a possible D match to TRBD2 (6 bases). Trimming pared 8 bases from V and 2 bases from J, leaving 15 bases between. Germline CDR1 is LNHDA and CDR2 is SQIVND (reference sequence). The CDR3 contains 15 residues. The CDR3 DNA is TGTGCCAGTCTTCCGGGACTGTACAACACCGGGGAGCTGTTTTTT. Translated, it gives CASLPGLYNTGELFF. Looking up the rest from reference TRBV19 and TRBJ2-2 gives the full variable domain: DGGITQSPKYLFRKEGQNVTLSCEQNLNHDAMYWYRQDPGQGLRLIYYSQIVNDFQKGDIAEGYSVSREKKESFPLTVTSAQKNPTAFYLCASLPGLYNTGELFFGEGSRLTVL.

The chain has TRBV6-5 and TRBJ1-5, with 9 bases lining up with TRBD1. After removal of 6 bases from V and 8 bases from J, the junction contained 11 bases not matched to a gene. This CDR3 has 15 amino acids. The germline gives CDR1 MNHEY, CDR2 SVGAGI. The chain's CDR3 is CASSAGTGSWEPQHF. CDR3 nucleotide sequence: TGTGCCAGCAGCGCCGGGACAGGGAGCTGGGAGCCCCAGCATTTT.

V is TRBV25-1 and J is TRBJ1-2; the D gene is possibly TRBD1 (6 bases). V lost 3 bases, J lost 4 bases, and 21 bases lay in between. The CDR3 runs to 17 residues. Germline-derived CDR1 and CDR2 are MGHDK and SYGVNS. CDR3 sequence (DNA): TGTGCCAGCAGTGACCCCGGACAGTTGGGGAGCTTCTATGGCTACACCTTC. Protein sequence: CASSDPGQLGSFYGYTF.

This clone has a single count. This chain uses TRBV6-2 or TRBV6-3 with TRBJ2-7; D is perhaps TRBD1 (7 bases). CDR3 length: 14 amino acids. V lost 2 bases, J lost 3 bases, and 11 bases lay in between. The V gene's germline CDR1 is MNHEY and CDR2 SVGEGT. The CDR3 nucleotides are TGTGCCAGCAGTTACGGGCAGGGGGGCTACGAGCAGTACTTC. Translation gives CASSYGQGGYEQYF.

The V gene is TRBV4-2, the J gene TRBJ2-7; tentative D call: TRBD2 (6 bases). The germline gives CDR1 LGHNA, CDR2 YNFKEQ. V was pared by 4 bases and J by 2 bases, with 21 bases between. There are 17 residues in the CDR3. The CDR3 nucleotides read TGTGCCAGCAGCCCGGAGGAGGGACTTACTCGAGCCTACGAGCAGTACTTC. Translating it yields CASSPEEGLTRAYEQYF.

V is TRBV7-2 and J is TRBJ2-7; 14 bases align to TRBD2. The length of the CDR3 is 16 residues. Unmatched junction bases numbered 7, after V lost 4 bases and J lost 5 bases. CDR1 and CDR2 (germline): SGHTA, FQGNSA. CDR3 in amino acids: CASSSGLAGGLDEQYF. CDR3 bases: TGTGCCAGCAGCTCCGGACTAGCGGGGGGCCTCGACGAGCAGTACTTC.